This TCR beta chain was sequenced during a study of T cell changes during pregnancy in multiple sclerosis. Looked up from germline, CDR1 is LNHNV and CDR2 is YYDKDF (reference sequence). V was cut by 0 bases and J by 3 bases, with 8 bases left in between. This CDR3 comprises 15 residues. Clones were read by immunoSEQ multiplex PCR, and TCRdb kept only the in-frame ones, dropping some. The data show about 40,000 clones, with about 91% seen just once and just under 0.5% held by the top ten. J is TRBJ1-4 and V is TRBV15, with D unresolved. The sequenced sample was CD4+ T cells from peripheral blood mononuclear cells, obtained in the second trimester of pregnancy. The clonotype was recovered from a female donor in good health, enrolled as a control in a pregnancy study. DNA for the CDR3: TGTGCCACCAGCAGAGATGGACTAGCTAATGAAAAACTGTTTTTT. Translation gives CATSRDGLANEKLFF. Complete variable domain (other parts from reference TRBV15 and TRBJ1-4): DAMVIQNPRYQVTQFGKPVTLSCSQTLNHNVMYWYQQKSSQAPKLLFHYYDKDFNNEADTPDNFQSRRPNTSFCFLDIRSPGLGDTAMYLCATSRDGLANEKLFFGSGTQLSVL.